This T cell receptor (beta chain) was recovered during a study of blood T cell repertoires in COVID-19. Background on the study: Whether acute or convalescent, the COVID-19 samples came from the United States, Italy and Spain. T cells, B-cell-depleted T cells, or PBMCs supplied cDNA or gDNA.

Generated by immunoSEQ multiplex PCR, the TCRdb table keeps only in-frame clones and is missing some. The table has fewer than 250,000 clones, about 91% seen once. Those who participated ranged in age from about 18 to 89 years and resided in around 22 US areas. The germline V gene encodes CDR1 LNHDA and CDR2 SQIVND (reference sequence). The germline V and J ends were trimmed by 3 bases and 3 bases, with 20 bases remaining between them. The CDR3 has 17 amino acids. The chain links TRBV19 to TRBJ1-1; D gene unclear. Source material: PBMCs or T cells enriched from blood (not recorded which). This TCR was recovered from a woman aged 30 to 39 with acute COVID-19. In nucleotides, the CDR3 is TGTGCCAGTAGTATCCTGGACTCAAGGGTTGGCCACACTGAAGCTTTCTTT. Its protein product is CASSILDSRVGHTEAFF.